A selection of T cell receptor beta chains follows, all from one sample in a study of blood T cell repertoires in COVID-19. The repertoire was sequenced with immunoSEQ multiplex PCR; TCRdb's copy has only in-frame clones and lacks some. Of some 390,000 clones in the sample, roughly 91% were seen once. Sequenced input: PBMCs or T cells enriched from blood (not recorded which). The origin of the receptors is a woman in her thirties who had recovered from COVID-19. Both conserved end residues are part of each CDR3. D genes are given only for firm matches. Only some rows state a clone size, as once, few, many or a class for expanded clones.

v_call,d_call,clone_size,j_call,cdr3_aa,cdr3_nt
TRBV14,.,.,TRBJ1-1,CASSQARGANTEAFF,TGTGCCAGCAGCCAAGCCCGGGGGGCGAACACTGAAGCTTTCTTT
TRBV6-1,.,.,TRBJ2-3,CASSEGTGYTDTQYF,TGTGCCAGCAGTGAAGGTACAGGGTACACAGATACGCAGTATTTT
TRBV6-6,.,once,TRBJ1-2,CASRPSGPMGYTF,TGTGCCAGCAGACCCTCGGGTCCTATGGGCTACACCTTC
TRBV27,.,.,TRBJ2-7,CATPRLPVQQYF,TGTGCCACCCCCCGACTCCCCGTGCAGCAGTACTTC
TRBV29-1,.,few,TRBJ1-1,CSVGGGLRTEAFF,TGCAGCGTTGGGGGGGGTTTGAGGACTGAAGCTTTCTTT
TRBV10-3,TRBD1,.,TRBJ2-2,CAIRTGGNTGELFF,TGTGCCATCAGGACAGGGGGTAACACCGGGGAGCTGTTTTTT
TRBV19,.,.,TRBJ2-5,CASSIGQGETQYF,TGTGCCAGTAGTATCGGTCAGGGGGAGACCCAGTACTTC
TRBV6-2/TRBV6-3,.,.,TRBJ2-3,CASSPHQGISTDTQYF,TGTGCCAGCAGTCCACATCAGGGAATTAGCACAGATACGCAGTATTTT
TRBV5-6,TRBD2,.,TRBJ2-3,CASSLASTSPETDTQYF,TGTGCCAGCAGCTTGGCCTCGACTAGCCCCGAGACAGATACGCAGTATTTT
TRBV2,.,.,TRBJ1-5,CASSGGGNQPQHF,TGTGCCAGCAGTGGCGGGGGAAATCAGCCCCAGCATTTT
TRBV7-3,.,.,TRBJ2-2,CASSLRGGYTGELFF,TGTGCCAGCAGCTTACGTGGGGGGTACACCGGGGAGCTGTTTTTT
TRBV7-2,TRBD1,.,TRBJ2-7,CASSLVGQESYEQYF,TGTGCCAGCAGCTTAGTTGGACAGGAGTCCTACGAGCAGTACTTC
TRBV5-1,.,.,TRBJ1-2,CASSLDGQTNYGYTF,TGCGCCAGCAGCTTGGATGGACAGACCAACTATGGCTACACCTTC
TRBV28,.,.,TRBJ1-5,CASSLLGLQINQPQHF,TGTGCCAGCAGTTTATTGGGACTCCAAATTAATCAGCCCCAGCATTTT
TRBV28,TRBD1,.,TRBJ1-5,CASSLPYRGNNQPQHF,TGTGCCAGCAGTCTCCCCTACAGGGGTAACAATCAGCCCCAGCATTTT
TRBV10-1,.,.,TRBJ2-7,CASSALRSRSYEQYF,TGCGCCAGCAGTGCCCTTCGGAGCCGGTCCTACGAGCAGTACTTC
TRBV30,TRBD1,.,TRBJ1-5,CAWNDRGENQPQHF,TGTGCCTGGAACGACAGGGGAGAAAATCAGCCCCAGCATTTT
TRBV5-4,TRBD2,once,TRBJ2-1,CASSLLRVTGGPYNEQFF,TGTGCCAGCAGCCTCCTCCGTGTTACGGGAGGCCCCTACAATGAGCAGTTCTTC
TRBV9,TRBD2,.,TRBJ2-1,CASSVGRLAGGNEQFF,TGTGCCAGCAGCGTAGGTCGGCTAGCGGGAGGTAATGAGCAGTTCTTC
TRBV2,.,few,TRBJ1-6,CASRPGLYNSPLHF,TGTGCCAGCAGACCGGGACTCTATAATTCACCCCTCCACTTT
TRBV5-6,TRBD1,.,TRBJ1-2,CASSRESTGGSYGYTF,TGTGCCAGCAGCAGAGAATCGACAGGGGGGTCCTATGGCTACACCTTC
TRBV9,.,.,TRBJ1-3,CASSGSPGNTIYF,TGTGCCAGCAGCGGTTCCCCGGGGAACACCATATATTTT
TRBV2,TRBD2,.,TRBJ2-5,CASRQDPRLAGVPHEETQYF,TGTGCCAGCAGACAAGACCCCCGACTAGCGGGGGTTCCCCATGAAGAGACCCAGTACTTC
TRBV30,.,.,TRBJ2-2,CAWNGLANTGELFF,TGTGCCTGGAACGGACTGGCGAACACCGGGGAGCTGTTTTTT
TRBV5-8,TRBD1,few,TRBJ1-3,CASSGRGTAGANTIYF,TGTGCCAGCAGCGGACGAGGGACAGCGGGGGCGAACACCATATATTTT